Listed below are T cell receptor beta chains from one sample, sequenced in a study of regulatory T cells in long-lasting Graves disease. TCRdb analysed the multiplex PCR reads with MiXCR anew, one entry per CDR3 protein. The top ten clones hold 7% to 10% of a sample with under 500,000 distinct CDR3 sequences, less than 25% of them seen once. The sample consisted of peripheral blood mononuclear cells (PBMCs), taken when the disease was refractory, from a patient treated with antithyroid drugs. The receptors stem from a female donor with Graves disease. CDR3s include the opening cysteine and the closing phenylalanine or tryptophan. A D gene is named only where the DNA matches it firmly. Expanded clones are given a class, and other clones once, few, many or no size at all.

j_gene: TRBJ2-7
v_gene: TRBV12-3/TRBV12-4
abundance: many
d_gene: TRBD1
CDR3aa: CASSLGDRVTYEQYF
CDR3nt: TGTGCCAGCAGTTTAGGGGACAGGGTAACCTACGAGCAGTACTTC

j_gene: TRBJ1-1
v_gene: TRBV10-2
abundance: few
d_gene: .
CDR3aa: CASRKGTANTEAFF
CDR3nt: TGCGCCAGCAGAAAGGGGACGGCGAACACTGAAGCTTTCTTT

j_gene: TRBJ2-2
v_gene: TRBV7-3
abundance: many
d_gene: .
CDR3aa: CASSLSQGTGELFF
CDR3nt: TGTGCCAGCAGCTTAAGCCAGGGGACCGGGGAGCTGTTTTTT

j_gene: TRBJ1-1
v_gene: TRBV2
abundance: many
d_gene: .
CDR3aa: CASWRPEGDTEAFF
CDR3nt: TGTGCCAGCTGGAGGCCGGAGGGGGACACTGAAGCTTTCTTT

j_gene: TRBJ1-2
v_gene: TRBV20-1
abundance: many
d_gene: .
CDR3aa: CSARRGAAGYGYTF
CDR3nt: TGCAGTGCTAGACGGGGGGCAGCTGGCTATGGCTACACCTTC

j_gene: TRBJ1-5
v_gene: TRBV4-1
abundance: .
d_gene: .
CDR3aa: CASSGVQGNAFNQPQHF
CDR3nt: TGCGCCAGCAGCGGAGTACAGGGAAACGCCTTTAATCAGCCCCAGCATTTT

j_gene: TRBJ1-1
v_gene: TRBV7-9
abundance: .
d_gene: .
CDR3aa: CASSLSSWSSTEAFF
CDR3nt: TGTGCCAGCAGCTTAAGTAGTTGGAGCAGCACTGAAGCTTTCTTT

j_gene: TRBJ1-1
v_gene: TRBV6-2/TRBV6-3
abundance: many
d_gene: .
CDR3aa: CASSSLLPEAFF
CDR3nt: TGTGCCAGCAGTTCCCTTCTCCCTGAAGCTTTCTTT

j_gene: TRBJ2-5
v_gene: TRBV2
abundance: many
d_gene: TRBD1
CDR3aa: CASRGQGAGGFQETQYF
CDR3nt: TGTGCCAGCAGGGGACAGGGGGCGGGAGGATTCCAAGAGACCCAGTACTTC

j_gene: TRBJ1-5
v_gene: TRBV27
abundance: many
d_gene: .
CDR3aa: CASSLGVSNQPQHF
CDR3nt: TGTGCCAGCAGTTTAGGAGTCAGCAATCAGCCCCAGCATTTT

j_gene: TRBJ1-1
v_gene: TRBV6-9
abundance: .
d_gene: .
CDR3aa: CASSYTRQLNTEAFF
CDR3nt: TGTGCCAGCAGTTACACCAGGCAGTTAAACACTGAAGCTTTCTTT

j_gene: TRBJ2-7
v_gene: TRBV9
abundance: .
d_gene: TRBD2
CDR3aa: CASSAAVLAGAGEQYF
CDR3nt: TGTGCCAGCAGCGCCGCTGTACTAGCGGGAGCAGGAGAGCAGTACTTC

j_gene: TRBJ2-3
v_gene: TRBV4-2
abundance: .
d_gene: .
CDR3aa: CASSPTPSWHTQYF
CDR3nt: TGTGCCAGCAGCCCGACCCCGTCGTGGCATACGCAGTATTTT

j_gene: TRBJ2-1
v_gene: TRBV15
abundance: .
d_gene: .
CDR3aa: CATSRDRAGGYNEQFF
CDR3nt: TGTGCCACCAGCAGAGACAGGGCAGGCGGTTACAATGAGCAGTTCTTC

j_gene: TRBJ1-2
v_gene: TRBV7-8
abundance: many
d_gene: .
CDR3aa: CASSPGRLNYGYTF
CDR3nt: TGTGCCAGCAGCCCCGGACGGCTTAACTATGGCTACACCTTC

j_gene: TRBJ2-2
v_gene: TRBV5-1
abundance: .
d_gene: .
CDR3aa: CASSEGSIGGELFF
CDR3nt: TGCGCCAGCAGCGAGGGATCCATTGGCGGGGAGCTGTTTTTT

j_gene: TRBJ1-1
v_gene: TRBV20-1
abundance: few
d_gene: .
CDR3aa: CSASLGAGGFKTFF
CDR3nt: TGCAGTGCTAGTCTTGGGGCGGGGGGATTTAAGACTTTCTTT

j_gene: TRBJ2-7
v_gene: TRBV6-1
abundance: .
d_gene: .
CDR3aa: CASSPIGDISYEQYF
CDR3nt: TGTGCCAGCAGCCCTATAGGGGACATCTCCTACGAGCAGTACTTC

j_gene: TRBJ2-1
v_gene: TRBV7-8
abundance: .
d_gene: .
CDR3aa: CASSIFSYNEQFF
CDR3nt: TGTGCCAGCAGCATTTTCTCCTACAATGAGCAGTTCTTC

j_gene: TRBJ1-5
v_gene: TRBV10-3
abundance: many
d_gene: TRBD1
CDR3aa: CATGQGIPQPQHF
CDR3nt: TGTGCCACCGGACAGGGGATTCCTCAGCCCCAGCATTTT

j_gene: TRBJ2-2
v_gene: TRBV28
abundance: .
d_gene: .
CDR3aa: CASRLQPGELFF
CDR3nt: TGTGCCAGCAGACTCCAACCCGGGGAGCTGTTTTTT

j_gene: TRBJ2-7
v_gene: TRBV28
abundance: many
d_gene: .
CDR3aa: CASRRTDSYEQYF
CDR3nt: TGTGCCAGCAGAAGGACAGACTCCTACGAGCAGTACTTC

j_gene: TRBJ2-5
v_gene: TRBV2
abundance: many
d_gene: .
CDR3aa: CASREGTAGQTQYF
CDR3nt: TGTGCCAGCAGGGAAGGGACGGCGGGGCAGACCCAGTACTTC

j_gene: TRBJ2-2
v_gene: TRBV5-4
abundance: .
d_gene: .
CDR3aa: CASSPGRPNTGELFF
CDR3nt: TGTGCCAGCAGCCCGGGACGGCCGAACACCGGGGAGCTGTTTTTT

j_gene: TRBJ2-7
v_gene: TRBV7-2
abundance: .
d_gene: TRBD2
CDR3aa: CASSLAVAGGGEQYF
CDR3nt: TGTGCCAGCAGCTTAGCGGTAGCGGGAGGAGGTGAGCAGTACTTC